A selection of T cell receptor beta chains follows, all from one sample in a study of cytomegalovirus exposure and HLA in healthy donors. Sequencing was performed with immunoSEQ multiplex PCR; in TCRdb, only in-frame clones are kept and a portion is missing. The data show over 150,000 clones, roughly four fifths seen once. The specimen was PBMCs. The receptors were gathered from a woman in her forties or fifties in good health and CMV-seronegative. The CDR3 runs from the conserved cysteine through the conserved F or W. A D gene is named only where the DNA matches it firmly. The size entry is marked missing in some rows and otherwise reads once, few, many or a size class.

.	TRBV7-9	TRBJ1-4	14	.	TGTGCCAGCAGCCCCGGACAGAATCAAGAAAAACTGTTTTTT	CASSPGQNQEKLFF
TRBD1	TRBV6-1	TRBJ1-1	13	.	TGTGCCAGCAGGGCGGACAGGGACACTGAAGCTTTCTTT	CASRADRDTEAFF
.	TRBV2	TRBJ2-2	16	.	TGTGCCAGCAGTGAAGCGGGAGGTCCCAGCGCCGGGGAGCTGTTTTTT	CASSEAGGPSAGELFF
.	TRBV7-6	TRBJ2-7	15	.	TGTGCCAGCAGCTTAGCTCCTACCGAGGCCTACGAGCAGTACTTC	CASSLAPTEAYEQYF
TRBD1	TRBV5-1	TRBJ2-7	14	.	TGCGCCAGCAGCTTGTCCCAGGGGGCGGGCGAGCAGTACTTC	CASSLSQGAGEQYF
.	TRBV13	TRBJ1-1	12	.	TGTGCCATCAGAGGGGGAAAGGCTGAAGCTTTCTTT	CAIRGGKAEAFF
.	TRBV7-2	TRBJ1-2	19	.	TGTGCCAGCAGCTATGACGGGCCAAGGTCCCGGGGGGGGTCCAATGGCTACACCTTC	CASSYDGPRSRGGSNGYTF
.	TRBV6-5	TRBJ1-1	16	few	TGTGCCAGCAGTTACTACGCTCAGGGCATGGACACTGAAGCTTTCTTT	CASSYYAQGMDTEAFF
.	TRBV18	TRBJ2-4	12	.	TGTGCCAGCTCGGTCAGGGATGGCATTCAGTACTTC	CASSVRDGIQYF
TRBD2	TRBV10-3	TRBJ2-5	13	few	TGTGCCACCCGGGGGAGGGGACAAGAGACCCAGTACTTC	CATRGRGQETQYF
TRBD2	TRBV2	TRBJ2-1	13	.	TGTGCCAGCAGTGACCTAGCGGGGGCCCTCTCTTTCTTC	CASSDLAGALSFF
TRBD2	TRBV6-1	TRBJ2-1	13	few	TGTGCCAGCACTACTAGCGGGAGGAGGCAGCAGTTCTTC	CASTTSGRRQQFF
.	TRBV5-6	TRBJ2-1	15	.	TGTGCCAGCAGCTTGGGGCAGACAATGGGCAATGAGCAGTTCTTC	CASSLGQTMGNEQFF
TRBD1	TRBV30	TRBJ2-2	15	.	TGTGCCTGGAGTTGGGGACAGGGGGCTACCGGGGAGCTGTTTTTT	CAWSWGQGATGELFF
.	TRBV9	TRBJ2-2	14	once	TGTGCCAGCAGCGTAGACACGAACACCGGGGAGCTGTTTTTT	CASSVDTNTGELFF